Only one count was recorded for the clone carrying this T cell receptor beta chain. The data were obtained in a study of blood T cell repertoires in COVID-19. Germline V lookup: CDR1 SGHDN, CDR2 FVKESK. CDR3 length: 17 residues. V lost 1 base, J lost 1 base, and 11 bases lay in between. Per the original methods: Estimates of nucleated cell counts were drawn from the amplification of reference gene primers. Method: immunoSEQ multiplex PCR; TCRdb's copy keeps in-frame clones and lacks some. That table is the source of V, J and clone size, and D and trimming were worked out from the DNA. The table includes some 83,000 clones, 84% detected once.

The clonotype comes from a man over 45 with acute or convalescent COVID-19. The specimen was peripheral blood. The chain has TRBV14 and TRBJ1-6, with D perhaps TRBD1 (5 bases). CDR3 bases: TGTGCCAGCAGCCAAGCCTGGGGCGGTTCCTATAATTCACCCCTCCACTTT. Translation gives CASSQAWGGSYNSPLHF.